This T cell receptor beta chain is drawn from a study of cytomegalovirus exposure and HLA in healthy donors. PCR was performed using 60 Vbeta and 13 Jbeta primers. This table comes from immunoSEQ multiplex PCR, and its TCRdb copy is limited to in-frame clones, with some not included. The sample yields about 140,000 clones, 60% to 80% seen once. Notes on the study in general: Some V segments (TRBV6-2 and TRBV6-3 among them) were excluded as indistinguishable. The majority of TCR sequences were rare, yet some public TCRs appeared in many donors. Later, an analysis found that common viral pathogens appeared to be linked with several of the most significant clusters. Published work reported that the classifier diagnosed cytomegalovirus status with high specificity and sensitivity.

Details on this clone: Its antigen is as yet unknown.

The CDR3 has 11 residues. CDR1 is DFQATT, CDR2 SNEGSKA, per germline (reference sequence). The V and J ends lost 4 bases and 1 base respectively, with 4 bases between them. V is TRBV20-1 and J is TRBJ2-5; D gene unclear. The receptor was isolated from a man aged 50-60 years in good health and CMV-seropositive. Input material: PBMCs. In DNA form, the CDR3 reads TGCAGTGCTAACATCCAAGAGACCCAGTACTTC. This gives the protein CSANIQETQYF.